The following is a TCR beta chain sequence with its context. This sample is part of a study of T cells in Graves' hyperthyroidism and ophthalmopathy. There are 13 residues in the CDR3. V was cut by 2 bases and J by 10 bases, with 12 bases left in between. Germline V gene sequence: CDR1 SNHLY, CDR2 FYNNEI. Amplification of TCR beta CDR3 regions was performed using RNA transcripts as template. When the TCR CDR3 underwent first-round RT-PCR, the HTBI primer set was used. TCRdb re-called the multiplex PCR reads through MiXCR, storing one row per CDR3 protein. The sample records a few hundred thousand distinct CDR3 sequences, about 15% being singletons.

This TCR derives from a woman aged 25 to 39 with Graves' hyperthyroidism that later progressed to Graves' ophthalmopathy. The chain has TRBV2 and TRBJ2-1; D gene ambiguous. Specimen: blood. The CDR3 nucleotides read TGTGCCAGCAGTGAACCCCCGGAAAAAGAGCAGTTCTTC. It is translated as CASSEPPEKEQFF.